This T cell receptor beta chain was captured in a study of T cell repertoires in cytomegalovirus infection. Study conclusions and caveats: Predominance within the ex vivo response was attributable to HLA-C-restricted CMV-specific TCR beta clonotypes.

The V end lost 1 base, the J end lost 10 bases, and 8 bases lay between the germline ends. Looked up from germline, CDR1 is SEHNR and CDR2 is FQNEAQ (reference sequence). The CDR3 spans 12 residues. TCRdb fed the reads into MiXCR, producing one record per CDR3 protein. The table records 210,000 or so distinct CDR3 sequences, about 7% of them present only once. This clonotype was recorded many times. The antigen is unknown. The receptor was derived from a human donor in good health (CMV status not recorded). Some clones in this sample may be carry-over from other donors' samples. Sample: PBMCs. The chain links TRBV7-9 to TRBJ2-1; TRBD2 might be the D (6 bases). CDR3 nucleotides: TGTGCCAGCAGCTTAGGCGCGGGAGAGCAGTTCTTC. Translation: CASSLGAGEQFF. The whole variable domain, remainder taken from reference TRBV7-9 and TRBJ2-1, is DTGVSQNPRHKITKRGQNVTFRCDPISEHNRLYWYRQTLGQGPEFLTYFQNEAQLEKSRLLSDRFSAERPKGSFSTLEIQRTEQGDSAMYLCASSLGAGEQFFGPGTRLTVL.